The source of this T cell receptor (beta chain) is a study of neurological immune-mediated disorders. General study points: Multiple sclerosis patients had less TCR clonal expansion than even healthy controls, unlike HTLV-1-associated myelopathy.

The yield of each sequencing run was over 170 million TCR-beta sequences from 15-18 subjects. TCRdb analysed the 5' RACE reads with MiXCR anew, one entry per CDR3 protein. Of around 37,000 distinct CDR3 sequences in the sample, 11% were seen once. Time point reported: technical triplicate 1. This clonotype was seen ten or more times. Its antigen is undetermined. Germline-derived CDR1 and CDR2 are SGHVS and FQNEAQ. V gave up 5 bases and J gave up 3 bases, with 10 bases separating them. The CDR3 runs to 13 residues. The receptor comes from a man in his sixties with HTLV-1-associated myelopathy (HAM/TSP). The V and J genes are TRBV7-8 and TRBJ1-1; unclear D gene. Sequenced sample: PBMCs. The CDR3 DNA follows: TGTGCCAGCAGCCTAACCTTGGACACTGAAGCTTTCTTT. This sequence encodes CASSLTLDTEAFF.